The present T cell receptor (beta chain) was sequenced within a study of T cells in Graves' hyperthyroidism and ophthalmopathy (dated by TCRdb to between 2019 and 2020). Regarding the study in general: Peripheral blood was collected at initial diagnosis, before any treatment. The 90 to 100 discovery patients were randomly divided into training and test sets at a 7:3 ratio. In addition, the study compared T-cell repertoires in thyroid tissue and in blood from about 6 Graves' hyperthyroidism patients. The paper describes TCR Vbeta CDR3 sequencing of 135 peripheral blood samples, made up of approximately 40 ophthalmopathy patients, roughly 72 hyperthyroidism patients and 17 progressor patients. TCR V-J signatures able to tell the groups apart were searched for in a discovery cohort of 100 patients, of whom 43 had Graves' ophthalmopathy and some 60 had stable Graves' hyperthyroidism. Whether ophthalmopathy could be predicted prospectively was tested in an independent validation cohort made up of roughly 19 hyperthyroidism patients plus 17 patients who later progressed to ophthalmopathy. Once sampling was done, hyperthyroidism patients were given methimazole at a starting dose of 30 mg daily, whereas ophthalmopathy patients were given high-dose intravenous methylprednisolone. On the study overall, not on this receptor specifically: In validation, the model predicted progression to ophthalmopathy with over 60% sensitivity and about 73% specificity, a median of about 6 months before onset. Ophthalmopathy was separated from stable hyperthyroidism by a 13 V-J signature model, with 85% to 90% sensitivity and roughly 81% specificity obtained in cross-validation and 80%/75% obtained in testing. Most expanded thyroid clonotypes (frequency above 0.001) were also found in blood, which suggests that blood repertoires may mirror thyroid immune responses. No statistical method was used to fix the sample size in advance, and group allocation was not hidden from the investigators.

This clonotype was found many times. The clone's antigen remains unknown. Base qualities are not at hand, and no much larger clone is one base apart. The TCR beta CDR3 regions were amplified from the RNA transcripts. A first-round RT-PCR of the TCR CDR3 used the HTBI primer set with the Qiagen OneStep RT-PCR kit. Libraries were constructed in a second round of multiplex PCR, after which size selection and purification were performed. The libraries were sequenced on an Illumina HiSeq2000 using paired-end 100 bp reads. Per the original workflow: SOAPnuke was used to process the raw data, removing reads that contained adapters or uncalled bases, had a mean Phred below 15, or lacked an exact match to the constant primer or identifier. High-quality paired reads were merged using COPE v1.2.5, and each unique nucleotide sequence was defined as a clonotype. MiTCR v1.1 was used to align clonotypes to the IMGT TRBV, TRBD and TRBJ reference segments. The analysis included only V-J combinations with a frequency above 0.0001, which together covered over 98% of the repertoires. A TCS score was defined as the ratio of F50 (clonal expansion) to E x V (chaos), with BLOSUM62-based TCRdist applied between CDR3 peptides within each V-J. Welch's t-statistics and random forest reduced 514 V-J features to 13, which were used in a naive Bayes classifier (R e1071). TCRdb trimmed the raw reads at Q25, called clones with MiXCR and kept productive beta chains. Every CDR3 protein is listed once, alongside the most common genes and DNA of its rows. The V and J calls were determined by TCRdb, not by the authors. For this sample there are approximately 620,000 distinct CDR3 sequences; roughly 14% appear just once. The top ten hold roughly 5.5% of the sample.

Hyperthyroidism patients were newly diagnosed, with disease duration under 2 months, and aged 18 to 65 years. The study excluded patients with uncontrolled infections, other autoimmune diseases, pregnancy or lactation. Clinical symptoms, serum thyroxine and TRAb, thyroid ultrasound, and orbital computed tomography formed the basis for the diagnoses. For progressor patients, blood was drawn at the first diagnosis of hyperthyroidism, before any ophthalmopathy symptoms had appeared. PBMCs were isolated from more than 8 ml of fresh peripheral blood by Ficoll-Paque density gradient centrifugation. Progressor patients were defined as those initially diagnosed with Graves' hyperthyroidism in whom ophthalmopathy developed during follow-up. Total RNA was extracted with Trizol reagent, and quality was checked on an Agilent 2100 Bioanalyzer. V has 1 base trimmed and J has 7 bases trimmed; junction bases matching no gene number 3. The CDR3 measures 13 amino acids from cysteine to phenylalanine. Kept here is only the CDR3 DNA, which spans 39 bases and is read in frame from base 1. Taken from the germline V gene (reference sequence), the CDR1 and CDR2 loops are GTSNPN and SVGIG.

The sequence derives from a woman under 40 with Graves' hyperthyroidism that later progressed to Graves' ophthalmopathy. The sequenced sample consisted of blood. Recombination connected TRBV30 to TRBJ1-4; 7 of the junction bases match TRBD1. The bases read TGTGCCTGGAGTGAAGGGGGCGGTGAAAAACTGTTTTTT. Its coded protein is CAWSEGGGEKLFF. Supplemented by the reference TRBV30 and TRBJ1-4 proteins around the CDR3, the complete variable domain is SQTIHQWPATLVQPVGSPLSLECTVEGTSNPNLYWYRQAAGRGLQLLFYSVGIGQISSEVPQNLSASRPQDRQFILSSKKLLLSDSGFYLCAWSEGGGEKLFFGSGTQLSVL.